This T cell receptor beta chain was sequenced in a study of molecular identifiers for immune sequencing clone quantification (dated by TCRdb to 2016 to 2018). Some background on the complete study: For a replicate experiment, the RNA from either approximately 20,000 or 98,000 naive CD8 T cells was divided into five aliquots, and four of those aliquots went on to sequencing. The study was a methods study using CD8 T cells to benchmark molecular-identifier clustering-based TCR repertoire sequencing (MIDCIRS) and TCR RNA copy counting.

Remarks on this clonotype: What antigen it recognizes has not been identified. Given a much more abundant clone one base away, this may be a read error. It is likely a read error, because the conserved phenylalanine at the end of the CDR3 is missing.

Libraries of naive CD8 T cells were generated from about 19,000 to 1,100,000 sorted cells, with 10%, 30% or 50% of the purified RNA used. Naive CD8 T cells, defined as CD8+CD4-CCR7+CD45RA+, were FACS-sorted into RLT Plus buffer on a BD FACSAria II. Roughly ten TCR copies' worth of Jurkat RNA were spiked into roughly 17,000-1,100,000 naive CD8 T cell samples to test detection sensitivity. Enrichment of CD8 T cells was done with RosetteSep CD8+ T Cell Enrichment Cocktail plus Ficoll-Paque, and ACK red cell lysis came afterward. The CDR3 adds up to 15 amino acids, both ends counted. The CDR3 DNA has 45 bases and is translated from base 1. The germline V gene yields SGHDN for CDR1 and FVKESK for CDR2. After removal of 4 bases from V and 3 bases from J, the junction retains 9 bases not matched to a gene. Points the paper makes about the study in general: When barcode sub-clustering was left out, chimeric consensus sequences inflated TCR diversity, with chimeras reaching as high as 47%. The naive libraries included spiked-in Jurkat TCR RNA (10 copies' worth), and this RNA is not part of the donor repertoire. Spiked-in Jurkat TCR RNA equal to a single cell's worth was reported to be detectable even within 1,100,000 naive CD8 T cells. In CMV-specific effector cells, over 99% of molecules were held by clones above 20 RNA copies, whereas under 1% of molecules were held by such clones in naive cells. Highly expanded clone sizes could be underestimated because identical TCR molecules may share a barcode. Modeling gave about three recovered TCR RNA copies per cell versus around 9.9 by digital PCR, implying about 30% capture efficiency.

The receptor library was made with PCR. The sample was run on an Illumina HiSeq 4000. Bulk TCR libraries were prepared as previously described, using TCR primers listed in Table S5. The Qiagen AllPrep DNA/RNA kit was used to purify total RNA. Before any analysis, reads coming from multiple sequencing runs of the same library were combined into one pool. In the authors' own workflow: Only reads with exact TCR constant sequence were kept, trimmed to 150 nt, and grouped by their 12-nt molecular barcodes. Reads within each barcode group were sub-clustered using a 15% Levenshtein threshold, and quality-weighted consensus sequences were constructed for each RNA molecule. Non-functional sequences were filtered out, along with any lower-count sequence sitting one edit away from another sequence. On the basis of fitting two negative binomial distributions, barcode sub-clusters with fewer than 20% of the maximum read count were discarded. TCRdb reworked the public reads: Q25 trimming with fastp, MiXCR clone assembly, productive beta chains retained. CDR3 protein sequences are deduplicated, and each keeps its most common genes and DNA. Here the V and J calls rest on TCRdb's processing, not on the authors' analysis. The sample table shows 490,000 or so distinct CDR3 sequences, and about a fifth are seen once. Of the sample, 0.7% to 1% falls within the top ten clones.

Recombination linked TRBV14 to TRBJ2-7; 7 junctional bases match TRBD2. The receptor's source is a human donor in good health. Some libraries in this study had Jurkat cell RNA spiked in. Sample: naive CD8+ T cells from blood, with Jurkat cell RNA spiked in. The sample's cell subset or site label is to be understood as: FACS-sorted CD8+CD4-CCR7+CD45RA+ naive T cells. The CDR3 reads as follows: CASSPRLAPGYEQYL. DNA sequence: TGTGCCAGCAGCCCTAGACTAGCCCCAGGCTACGAGCAGTACCTC.